These 5 T cell receptor beta chains share one sample of origin, sequenced in a study of radiation and T cells in renal cell carcinoma. Here immunoSEQ multiplex PCR was the method, and the copy in TCRdb shows in-frame clones only, minus some. The table has approximately 150,000 clones, 86% seen once; the top ten hold 15% to 20%. The time point: blood 4 weeks post-SBRT, at nephrectomy. The sample's treatment: 15 Gy SBRT to primary tumor, nephrectomy 4 weeks later. This specimen consisted of blood, obtained from a patient whose treatment included radiotherapy and nephrectomy. The source of these receptors is a woman aged 45-65 years with renal cell carcinoma.

In its sample, this clone was seen once. The rearrangement joins TRBV7-2 to TRBJ1-2; the D is unclear. V gave up 3 bases and J gave up 7 bases, with 9 bases separating them. This CDR3 is 12 amino acids long. CDR1 is SGHTA, CDR2 FQGNSA, per germline. CDR3 protein: CASSLGWGGYTF. CDR3 nucleotides: TGTGCCAGCAGCTTGGGGTGGGGTGGCTACACCTTC.

A few counts support this clone. The rearrangement joins TRBV4-3 to TRBJ1-1; D ambiguous. Germline V lookup: CDR1 LGHNA, CDR2 YSLEER. The CDR3 length is 14 residues. Trimming took off 1 base at V and 1 base at J, with 7 bases between the two ends. The chain's CDR3 is CASSQAGTNTEAFF. The CDR3 DNA follows: TGCGCCAGCAGCCAAGCGGGCACGAACACTGAAGCTTTCTTT.

The chain combines TRBV19 with TRBJ1-1; D gene uncertain. V was pared by 2 bases and J by 0 bases, with 7 bases between. Germline assignment: CDR1 LNHDA and CDR2 SQIVND (reference sequence). The CDR3 is 14 amino acids. The CDR3, as DNA: TGTGCCAGTAGTATAAACCCAATGAACACTGAAGCTTTCTTT. Translated, it gives CASSINPMNTEAFF.

This chain links TRBV4-1 with TRBJ1-4, with a tentative D call TRBD1 (5 bases). Germline lookup yields CDR1 MGHRA and CDR2 YSYEKL. V was trimmed by 0 bases and J by 13 bases, leaving 15 bases between them. The CDR3 is made up of 14 amino acids. CDR3 in amino acids: CASSQEDQAGGLFF. The DNA of the CDR3 is TGCGCCAGCAGCCAAGAGGATCAGGCCGGGGGACTGTTTTTT.

The CDR3 DNA reads as TGTGCCAGTAGTCTCTTGACAGGTTCCTACGAGCAGTACTTC. Amino acids: CASSLLTGSYEQYF. V is TRBV19 and J is TRBJ2-7; D possibly corresponds to TRBD1 (6 bases). V was shortened by 5 bases and J by 1 base, with 12 bases between the two germline ends. CDR1 LNHDA and CDR2 SQIVND come from the germline V gene (reference sequence). This CDR3 has 14 residues.